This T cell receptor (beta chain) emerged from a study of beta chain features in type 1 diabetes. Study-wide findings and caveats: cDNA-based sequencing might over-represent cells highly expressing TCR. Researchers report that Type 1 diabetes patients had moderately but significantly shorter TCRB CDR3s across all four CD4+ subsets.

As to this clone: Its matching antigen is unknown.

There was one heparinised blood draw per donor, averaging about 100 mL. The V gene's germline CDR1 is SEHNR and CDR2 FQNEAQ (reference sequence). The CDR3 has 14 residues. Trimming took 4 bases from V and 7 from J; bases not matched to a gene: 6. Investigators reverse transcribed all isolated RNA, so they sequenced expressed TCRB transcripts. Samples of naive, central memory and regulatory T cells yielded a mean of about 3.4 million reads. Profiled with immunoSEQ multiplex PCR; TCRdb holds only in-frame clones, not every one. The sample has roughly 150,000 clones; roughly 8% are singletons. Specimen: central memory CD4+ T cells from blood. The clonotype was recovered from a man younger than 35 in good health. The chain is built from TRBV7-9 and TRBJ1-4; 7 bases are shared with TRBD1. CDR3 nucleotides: TGTGCCAGCAGCTCGACGCAGGGGGTTGAAAAACTGTTTTTT. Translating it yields CASSSTQGVEKLFF.